This T cell receptor beta chain appears in the sequencing data of a study of beta chain features in type 1 diabetes (dated by TCRdb to the late 2010s). Broadly, across the study: Mean age, gender distribution, total cell number and subset yield did not differ between patients and healthy donors. A total of 107,917,701 sorted cells were examined across all samples, and the number of cells per subset was strongly correlated with RNA yield. Regulatory and stem cell-like memory subsets were obtained from only 8 patients and roughly 8 healthy donors, while naive and central memory subsets were obtained from all 30 or so donors. In the study, TCRB repertoires of sorted circulating CD4+ T cell subsets from recently diagnosed type 1 diabetes patients were compared with those of matched healthy donors.

The paper as a whole reports these results and caveats: Sequencing cDNA rather than genomic DNA could over-represent highly expressing activated cells, although activation and CD3 levels did not differ between groups. Only small numbers of individuals were included in the HLA sub-analyses, which left unresolved whether HLA type had any influence on TCRB rearrangement. In all four CD4+ subsets, TCRB CDR3 length was moderately but significantly shorter in type 1 diabetes patients. At VDJ recombination sites, type 1 diabetes patients had fewer insertions and more deleted nucleotides, which implies abnormalities in thymic rearrangement. PCR may preferentially amplify shorter templates, but because patient and control samples were amplified and corrected together, any resulting skew would affect both groups equally. Naive, central memory and regulatory TCRB repertoires appeared to be more alike among patients than among healthy donors.

A single peripheral blood draw of roughly 0.11 L on average was collected from each donor into heparinised tubes. Using a panel that included CD45RO, CCR7, CD25, CD127, CD95 and CD27, naive, central memory, regulatory and stem cell-like memory CD4+ T cells were sorted on a BD FACSAria II. All sorted populations exceeded 95% purity. Right away, PBMCs were isolated by Lymphoprep density gradient centrifugation and were stained directly, with no culture step. To minimize batch effects, samples were stained and sorted in pairs, one healthy donor with one patient per experiment. The germline V gene supplies CDR1 SGDLS and CDR2 YYNGEE. V trim: 4 bases; J trim: 2 bases; unmatched bases: 8. The CDR3 spans 16 residues, from the cysteine through the phenylalanine. The entry retains the CDR3 DNA only, 48 bases that are in frame from base 1. The entire isolated RNA was reverse transcribed using the High Capacity cDNA Reverse Transcription Kit, and thus expressed TCRB transcripts were sequenced. Deep immunoSEQ sequencing was applied to naive, central memory and regulatory T cell samples, giving an average of about 3.57 million total reads per sample. Sorted cells were lysed in RLT buffer, and RNA was extracted using DNase-treated RNeasy Micro or Mini kits according to cell number. Each cell subset was processed on its own to prevent cross-contamination, while patient and healthy donor samples were processed together. Using the immunoSEQ multiplex PCR, TCRB sequences were amplified from cDNA into 87-bp fragments spanning the CDR3 region. The amplicons were sequenced using the Illumina HiSeq platform. In the authors' own workflow: PCR bias was computationally corrected using synthetic template baselines, reads within Hamming distance 2 were collapsed, and singletons that could not be merged were discarded. Reads were aligned to IMGT to assign V, D and J genes, CDR3 length, and insertions or deletions at six rearrangement sites. Within each subset, clonotype counts were normalized to sorted cell number, after which true diversity and Gini coefficients were computed with the tcR R package. The overlap coefficient, calculated on TCRB nucleotide sequences, was used to measure repertoire sharing. Out-of-frame TCRB sequences from naive cells were analyzed as a proxy for the pre-selection repertoire. TCRdb took over this immuneACCESS table, retaining in-frame rearrangements with V and J assigned. Such tables are incomplete; in checked studies, under half of the missing clones stem from an unresolved V gene, and the remainder is unexplained. V and J calls and clone size follow that table, whereas D and trimming were derived from the DNA. This sample comprises hundreds of thousands of clones, around 15% of them detected only once. Approximately 0.043% of the sample lies in the top ten.

Of note for this clone: Its antigen specificity is not known. Base qualities are not provided; no much larger clone lies one nucleotide away.

The material sequenced was naive CD4+ T cells from blood. The sample's cell subset or site label, decoded: true naive CD4+ T cells. This sequence was found in a man aged 18 to 30 with type 1 diabetes. The receptor chain draws on TRBV9 and TRBJ2-2, with TRBD1 matching 7 junction bases. The DNA sequence reads TGTGCCAGCAGCCTACACAGGGGTCCTAACACCGGGGAGCTGTTTTTT. It encodes CASSLHRGPNTGELFF.